A single sample gave rise to the 28 T cell receptor beta chains below, sequenced in a study of T cell responses to AZD1222 COVID-19 vaccine. TCRdb's table, derived via immunoSEQ multiplex PCR, lists solely in-frame clones and lacks some. Altogether 100,000 to 130,000 clones are present, about 89% being singletons, with the ten largest covering approximately 5.6%. This sample comprised peripheral blood, obtained 28 days after the second AZD1222 dose. Receptor source: an adult who received the AZD1222 COVID-19 vaccine.

The chain employs TRBV4-3 and TRBJ1-2; no clear D gene. CDR3 length: 16 amino acids. Germline-derived CDR1 and CDR2 are LGHNA and YSLEER. V dropped 5 bases and J dropped 4 bases, with 20 bases sitting between them. The CDR3 reads CASSWERGRRTYGYTF. In DNA, the CDR3 is TGCGCCAGCAGCTGGGAGAGAGGACGTCGAACCTATGGCTACACCTTC.

The chain combines TRBV5-1 with TRBJ2-2; the match to TRBD1 covers 7 bases. Germline CDR1 SGHRS, CDR2 YFSETQ. This CDR3 has 18 residues. V lost 2 bases to trimming and J lost 2 bases; unmatched junction nucleotides: 12. The chain's CDR3 is CASSLRSTGTVNTGELFF. The CDR3 DNA follows: TGCGCCAGCAGCTTACGATCAACCGGGACAGTTAACACCGGGGAGCTGTTTTTT.

The chain uses TRBV9 and TRBJ2-7, with no clear D. CDR3 length equals 13 residues. Germline lookup yields CDR1 SGDLS and CDR2 YYNGEE. V was shortened by 3 bases and J by 2 bases, with 9 bases between the two germline ends. Written as DNA, the CDR3 is TGTGCCAGCAGCGCCGAGGCAGCCTACGAGCAGTACTTC. Translated, it gives CASSAEAAYEQYF.

V usage is TRBV19 and J usage is TRBJ2-6; D perhaps matches TRBD2 (5 bases). Trimming cost V 1 base and J 1 base, with 8 bases left between them. Germline V gene lookup returns CDR1 LNHDA and CDR2 SQIVND (reference sequence). The CDR3 is 16 amino acids. The CDR3 protein is CASSIAGRSGANVLTF. CDR3 in DNA: TGTGCCAGTAGTATAGCTGGGAGATCTGGGGCCAACGTCCTGACTTTC. The variable domain in full, completed from reference TRBV19 and TRBJ2-6, reads DGGITQSPKYLFRKEGQNVTLSCEQNLNHDAMYWYRQDPGQGLRLIYYSQIVNDFQKGDIAEGYSVSREKKESFPLTVTSAQKNPTAFYLCASSIAGRSGANVLTFGAGSRLTVL.

The rearrangement uses TRBV29-1 and TRBJ2-1; the D is unclear. Germline V gene sequence: CDR1 SQVTM, CDR2 ANQGSEA. V was cut by 3 bases and J by 0 bases, with 15 bases left in between. The CDR3 loop spans 16 amino acids. In nucleotides, the CDR3 is TGCAGCGTTGATGAACCCGTCGAAATCTCCTACAATGAGCAGTTCTTC. It translates to CSVDEPVEISYNEQFF.

The chain links TRBV7-8 to TRBJ1-3; D gene ambiguous. Germline V lookup: CDR1 SGHVS, CDR2 FQNEAQ. Deletions cut 5 bases from V and 3 bases from J, with 5 bases between. This CDR3 has 12 amino acids. CDR3 amino acids: CASSPNGNTIYF. In nucleotides, the CDR3 is TGTGCCAGCAGCCCGAATGGAAACACCATATATTTT.

In DNA form, the CDR3 reads TGTGCCAGCAGCGCCAGACCCAGGGGGCTGGATTATGGCTACACCTTC. It specifies CASSARPRGLDYGYTF. The chain uses TRBV9 and TRBJ1-2, with TRBD1 identical over 8 bases. Trimming took 3 bases from V and 5 from J; bases not matched to a gene: 12. CDR1 is SGDLS and CDR2 is YYNGEE in the germline V gene. The CDR3 sequence is 16 residues long.

The chain has TRBV6-5 and TRBJ1-5; D is unresolved. The CDR3 is 13 amino acids. Germline CDR1 reads MNHEY; CDR2 reads SVGAGI. Deletions cut 2 bases from V and 4 bases from J, with 6 bases between. CDR3 DNA sequence: TGTGCCAGCAGTTACGACGGGAATCAGCCCCAGCATTTT. This gives the protein CASSYDGNQPQHF.

The chain joins TRBV28 to TRBJ1-5; no clear D gene. The V and J ends lost 5 bases and 0 bases respectively, with 2 bases between them. The germline gives CDR1 MDHEN, CDR2 SYDVKM. The CDR3 sequence is 12 residues long. The CDR3 nucleotides read TGTGCCAGCAGTCGTAGCAATCAGCCCCAGCATTTT. Amino acid sequence: CASSRSNQPQHF.

This chain connects TRBV30 to TRBJ1-1, with TRBD1 matching over 7 bases. This CDR3 region has 14 residues. Germline V gene sequence: CDR1 GTSNPN, CDR2 SVGIG (reference sequence). Trimming removed 5 bases from V and 0 bases from J; junction bases left unmatched: 6. The CDR3 DNA reads TGTGCCTGGGGGACCGGGACAGTGAACACTGAAGCTTTCTTT. It encodes CAWGTGTVNTEAFF. Filled out from reference TRBV30 and TRBJ1-1, the complete variable domain reads SQTIHQWPATLVQPVGSPLSLECTVEGTSNPNLYWYRQAAGRGLQLLFYSVGIGQISSEVPQNLSASRPQDRQFILSSKKLLLSDSGFYLCAWGTGTVNTEAFFGQGTRLTVV.

In this sample, this clone turned up once. CDR3 in DNA: TGTGCCAGCAGCTTGGCAAGTTATAGCAATCAGCCCCAGCATTTT. It specifies CASSLASYSNQPQHF. The genes are TRBV5-6 and TRBJ1-5; D unresolved. Germline V gene lookup returns CDR1 SGHDT and CDR2 YYEEEE. The V end lost 0 bases, the J end lost 0 bases, and 7 bases lay between the germline ends. The CDR3 spans 15 residues.

Note on this clone: Germline and junction disagree at one end, which may indicate a read error. The chain links TRBV7-7 to TRBJ2-1; TRBD2 might be the D (6 bases). From germline, CDR1 is SSHAT and CDR2 FNYEAQ (reference sequence). This CDR3 has 15 amino acids. CDR3 amino acids: CASSSSVSSYNEQFF. CDR3 sequence (DNA): TGTGCTAGCAGCTCTAGCGTGAGCTCCTACAATGAGCAGTTCTTC. Full variable domain (rest looked up from reference TRBV7-7 and TRBJ2-1): GAGVSQSPRYKVTKRGQDVTLRCDPISSHATLYWYQQALGQGPEFLTYFNYEAQPDKSGLPSDRFSAERPEGSISTLTIQRTEQRDSAMYRCASSSSVSSYNEQFFGPGTRLTVL.

The chain joins TRBV19 to TRBJ2-1, with 7 bases identical to TRBD2. The trim removed 4 bases at V and 7 bases at J, leaving 10 bases unmatched. The CDR3 extends over 15 amino acids. In germline, CDR1 is LNHDA, CDR2 SQIVND (reference sequence). CDR3 nucleotide sequence: TGTGCCAGTAGTACCGGCCGGGGCGGGGGAAATGAGCAGTTCTTC. This translates into CASSTGRGGGNEQFF.

This chain uses TRBV7-2 with TRBJ1-5; TRBD1 is a possible D gene (5 bases). Germline CDR1 reads SGHTA; CDR2 reads FQGNSA. The V end was cut by 3 bases, the J end by 3 bases, with 9 bases between. This CDR3 comprises 14 residues. CDR3 loop: CASSFGGANQPQHF. CDR3 coding DNA: TGTGCCAGCAGCTTCGGAGGGGCCAATCAGCCCCAGCATTTT.

J is TRBJ1-1 and V is TRBV10-3; D is perhaps TRBD1 (5 bases). This CDR3 has 14 residues. With 7 bases removed from V and 6 bases from J, the gap between germline ends came to 18 bases. The germline V gene encodes CDR1 ENHRY and CDR2 SYGVKD. CDR3 sequence reads: CAITEWGFGSEAFF. DNA for the CDR3: TGTGCCATCACCGAATGGGGGTTTGGCTCTGAAGCTTTCTTT.

The chain has TRBV19 and TRBJ1-5, with D possibly being TRBD1 (6 bases). The length of the CDR3 is 12 residues. CDR1 is LNHDA, CDR2 SQIVND, per germline (reference sequence). V was shortened by 3 bases and J by 15 bases, with 15 bases between the two germline ends. The CDR3 bases are TGTGCCAGTAGTATCCGACAGGCGACCCCGCATTTT. Protein product: CASSIRQATPHF. The variable domain in full, completed from reference TRBV19 and TRBJ1-5, reads DGGITQSPKYLFRKEGQNVTLSCEQNLNHDAMYWYRQDPGQGLRLIYYSQIVNDFQKGDIAEGYSVSREKKESFPLTVTSAQKNPTAFYLCASSIRQATPHFGDGTRLSIL.

The V call is TRBV6-2 or TRBV6-3, the J call TRBJ2-6, with D unresolved. This CDR3 is built from 14 residues. The germline gives CDR1 MNHEY, CDR2 SVGEGT. V lost 4 bases and J 2 bases, leaving 6 bases between the germline ends. The CDR3 reads CASSLSTGANVLTF. CDR3 DNA sequence: TGTGCCAGCAGTTTGTCTACTGGGGCCAACGTCCTGACTTTC.

A few counts support this clone. The CDR3 is CASSPSGAANTIYF. The CDR3, as DNA: TGTGCCAGCAGCCCATCAGGGGCGGCAAACACCATATATTTT. This chain uses TRBV9 with TRBJ1-3; D is possibly TRBD1 (6 bases). Germline V gene lookup returns CDR1 SGDLS and CDR2 YYNGEE. The CDR3 is 14 amino acids. The V gene lost 4 bases and the J gene lost 6 bases, with 14 bases spanning the gap.

The gene calls are TRBV7-2 and TRBJ2-2; D gene uncertain. There are 13 residues in the CDR3. Per the germline V gene, CDR1 is SGHTA and CDR2 is FQGNSA. V lost 3 bases and J 3 bases, leaving 5 bases between the germline ends. The CDR3 sequence is CASSFGYTGELFF. CDR3 coding DNA: TGTGCCAGCAGCTTCGGTTACACCGGGGAGCTGTTTTTT.

J is TRBJ1-5 and V is TRBV6-1, with unresolved D. The germline V and J ends were trimmed by 0 bases and 1 base, with 13 bases remaining between them. Germline V CDR1 and CDR2: MNHNS, SASEGT. The CDR3 is 17 amino acids. The CDR3 protein is CASSEAVAAKSNQPQHF. The DNA of the CDR3 is TGTGCCAGCAGTGAAGCCGTGGCAGCGAAAAGCAATCAGCCCCAGCATTTT.

The V and J genes are TRBV11-2 and TRBJ2-2; unclear D gene. Germline V gives CDR1 SGHAT, CDR2 FQNNGV. Trimming removed 1 base at V and 6 bases at J, with 9 bases between. This CDR3 comprises 14 residues. CDR3 residues: CASSLGARAGELFF. CDR3 bases: TGTGCCAGCAGCTTAGGCGCTAGAGCCGGGGAGCTGTTTTTT.

This chain uses TRBV24-1 with TRBJ2-1; tentatively, D is TRBD2 (6 bases). The CDR3 loop spans 15 amino acids. Germline lookup yields CDR1 KGHDR and CDR2 SFDVKD. V gave up 7 bases and J gave up 9 bases, with 21 bases separating them. CDR3 sequence reads: CATSPPNTAGSEQFF. In DNA, the CDR3 is TGTGCCACCAGCCCTCCAAACACGGCGGGGAGTGAGCAGTTCTTC.

This sequence joins TRBV10-2 and TRBJ2-2; TRBD1 matches at 7 bases. The CDR3 spans 13 residues. Germline-derived CDR1 and CDR2 are WSHSY and SAAADI. With 4 bases clipped from V and 5 bases from J, the junction kept 1 base outside the gene matches. CDR3 sequence reads: CASSAQGTGELFF. CDR3 coding DNA: TGCGCCAGCAGTGCACAGGGGACCGGGGAGCTGTTTTTT.

The chain is built from TRBV19 and TRBJ2-7; weak D call: TRBD2 (7 bases). V shed 7 bases and J shed 2 bases, with 18 bases lying between them. The CDR3 contains 15 residues. The V gene's germline CDR1 is LNHDA and CDR2 SQIVND (reference sequence). CDR3 residues: CASNDRRGATYEQYF. CDR3 sequence (DNA): TGTGCCAGTAACGATCGCCGGGGGGCAACCTACGAGCAGTACTTC. Filled out from reference TRBV19 and TRBJ2-7, the complete variable domain reads DGGITQSPKYLFRKEGQNVTLSCEQNLNHDAMYWYRQDPGQGLRLIYYSQIVNDFQKGDIAEGYSVSREKKESFPLTVTSAQKNPTAFYLCASNDRRGATYEQYFGPGTRLTVT.

The chain combines TRBV6-5 with TRBJ1-4; D uncertain. CDR3 length equals 13 residues. Germline V CDR1 and CDR2: MNHEY, SVGAGI. Trimming took off 11 bases at V and 0 bases at J, with 10 bases between the two ends. The CDR3 sequence is CASGRTTNEKLFF. The CDR3 DNA reads TGTGCCTCCGGCCGAACAACTAATGAAAAACTGTTTTTT.

The rearrangement uses TRBV28 and TRBJ2-6, with 8 bases identical to TRBD1. V lost 6 bases to trimming and J lost 3 bases; unmatched junction nucleotides: 4. There are 15 residues in the CDR3. In germline, CDR1 is MDHEN, CDR2 SYDVKM. The CDR3 loop is CASRSRGHGANVLTF. In nucleotides, the CDR3 is TGTGCCAGCAGATCCAGGGGGCATGGGGCCAACGTCCTGACTTTC.

The CDR3 region has the DNA TGTGCCAGCAGTGACCCGGGACTCAGGGAAGCTTTCTTT. Translating gives CASSDPGLREAFF. V is TRBV2 and J is TRBJ1-1, with a possible D match to TRBD1 (5 bases). Trimming shortened V by 3 bases and J by 8 bases, and 13 bases separated the two germline ends. Germline CDR1 reads SNHLY; CDR2 reads FYNNEI. The CDR3 sequence is 13 residues long.

V and J are TRBV2 and TRBJ2-3; 9 bases match TRBD1. This CDR3 has 16 residues. V was pared by 9 bases and J by 2 bases, with 12 bases of the junction left unmatched. Looked up from germline, CDR1 is SNHLY and CDR2 is FYNNEI. CDR3 sequence reads: CASHAGTGSNTDTQYF. CDR3 sequence (DNA): TGTGCCAGTCACGCCGGGACAGGGTCGAACACAGATACGCAGTATTTT.